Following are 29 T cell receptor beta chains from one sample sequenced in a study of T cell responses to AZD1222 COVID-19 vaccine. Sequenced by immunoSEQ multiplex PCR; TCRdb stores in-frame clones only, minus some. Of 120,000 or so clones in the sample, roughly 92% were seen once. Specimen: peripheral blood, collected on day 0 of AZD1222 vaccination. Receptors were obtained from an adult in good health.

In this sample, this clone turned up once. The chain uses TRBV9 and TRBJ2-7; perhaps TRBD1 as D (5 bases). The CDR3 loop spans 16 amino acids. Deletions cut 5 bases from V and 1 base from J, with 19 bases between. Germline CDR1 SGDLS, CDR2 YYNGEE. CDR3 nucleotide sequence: TGTGCCAGCAGACGTACGCCCCAGGGTGTTTCCTACGAGCAGTACTTC. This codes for CASRRTPQGVSYEQYF.

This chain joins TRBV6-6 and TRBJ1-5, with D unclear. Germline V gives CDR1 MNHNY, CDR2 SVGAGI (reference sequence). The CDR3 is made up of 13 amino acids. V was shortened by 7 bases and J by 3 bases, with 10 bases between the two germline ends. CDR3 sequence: CASKTRLNQPQHF. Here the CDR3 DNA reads TGTGCCAGCAAAACTAGGCTCAATCAGCCCCAGCATTTT.

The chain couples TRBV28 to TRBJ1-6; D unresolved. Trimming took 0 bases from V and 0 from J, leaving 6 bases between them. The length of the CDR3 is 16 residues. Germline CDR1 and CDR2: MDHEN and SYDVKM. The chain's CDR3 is CASSLWESSYNSPLHF. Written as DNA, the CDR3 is TGTGCCAGCAGTTTATGGGAGAGCTCCTATAATTCACCCCTCCACTTT.

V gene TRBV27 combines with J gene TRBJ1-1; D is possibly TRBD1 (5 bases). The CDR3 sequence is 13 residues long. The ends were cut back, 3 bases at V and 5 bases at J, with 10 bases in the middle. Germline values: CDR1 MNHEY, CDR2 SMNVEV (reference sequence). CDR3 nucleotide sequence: TGTGCCAGCAGTTTTGTGCAGGGAACTGAAGCTTTCTTT. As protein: CASSFVQGTEAFF.

CDR3 loop: CASSFPAGETQYF. The CDR3 nucleotides are TGTGCCAGCAGCTTCCCTGCGGGGGAGACCCAGTACTTC. V gene TRBV5-4 combines with J gene TRBJ2-5; tentatively, D is TRBD2 (6 bases). Trimming shortened V by 2 bases and J by 5 bases, and 10 bases separated the two germline ends. CDR1 and CDR2 from the germline V gene are SGHNT and YYREEE (reference sequence). The CDR3 contains 13 residues.

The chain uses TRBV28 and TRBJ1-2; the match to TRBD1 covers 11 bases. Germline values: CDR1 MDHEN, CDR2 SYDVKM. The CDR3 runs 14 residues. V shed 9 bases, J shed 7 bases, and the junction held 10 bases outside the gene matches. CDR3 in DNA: TGTGCCAGTAAAATTGGACAGGGGGCGTCTGGCTACACCTTC. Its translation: CASKIGQGASGYTF.

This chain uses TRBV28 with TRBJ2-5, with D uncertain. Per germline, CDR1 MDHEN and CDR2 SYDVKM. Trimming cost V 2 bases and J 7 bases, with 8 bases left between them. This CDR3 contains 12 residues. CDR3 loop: CASSLVGSTQYF. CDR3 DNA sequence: TGTGCCAGCAGTTTAGTGGGATCGACCCAGTACTTC.

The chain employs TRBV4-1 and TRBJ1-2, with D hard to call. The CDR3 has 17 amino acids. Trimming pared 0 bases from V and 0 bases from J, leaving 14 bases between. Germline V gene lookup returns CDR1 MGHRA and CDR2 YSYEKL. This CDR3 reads CASSQDPPGTANYGYTF. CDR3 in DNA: TGCGCCAGCAGCCAAGATCCTCCAGGAACGGCTAACTATGGCTACACCTTC.

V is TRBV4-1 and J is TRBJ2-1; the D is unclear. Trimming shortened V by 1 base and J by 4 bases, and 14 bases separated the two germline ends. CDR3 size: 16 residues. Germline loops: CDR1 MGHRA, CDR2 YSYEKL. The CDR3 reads CASSQVNLIEYNEQFF. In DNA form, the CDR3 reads TGCGCCAGCAGCCAAGTGAATTTGATCGAGTACAATGAGCAGTTCTTC.

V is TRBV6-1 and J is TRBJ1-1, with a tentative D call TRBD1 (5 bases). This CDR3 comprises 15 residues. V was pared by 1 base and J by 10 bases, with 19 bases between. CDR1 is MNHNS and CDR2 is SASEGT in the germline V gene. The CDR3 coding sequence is TGTGCCAGCAGTGAAGGAACGGGGGATGTTGTCGGAGCTTTCTTT. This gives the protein CASSEGTGDVVGAFF.

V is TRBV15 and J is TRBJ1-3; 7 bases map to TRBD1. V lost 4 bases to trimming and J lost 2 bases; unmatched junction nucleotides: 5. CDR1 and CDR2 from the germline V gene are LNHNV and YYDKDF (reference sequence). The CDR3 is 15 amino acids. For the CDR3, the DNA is TGTGCCACCAGCAACAGACAGGGTACTGGAAACACCATATATTTT. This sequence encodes CATSNRQGTGNTIYF.

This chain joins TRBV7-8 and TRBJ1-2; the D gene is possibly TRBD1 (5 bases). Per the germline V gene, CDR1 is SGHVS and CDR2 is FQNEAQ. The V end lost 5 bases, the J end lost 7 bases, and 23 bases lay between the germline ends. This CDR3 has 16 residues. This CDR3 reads CASSLRRDSFPAGYTF. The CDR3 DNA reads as TGTGCCAGCAGCCTCCGGCGGGACTCCTTTCCCGCTGGCTACACCTTC.

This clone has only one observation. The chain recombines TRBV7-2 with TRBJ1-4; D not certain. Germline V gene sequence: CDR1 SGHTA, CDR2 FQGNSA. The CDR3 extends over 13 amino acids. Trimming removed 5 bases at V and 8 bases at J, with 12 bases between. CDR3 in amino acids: CASSAYQREKLFF. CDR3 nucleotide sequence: TGTGCCAGCAGCGCCTACCAGAGGGAAAAACTGTTTTTT.

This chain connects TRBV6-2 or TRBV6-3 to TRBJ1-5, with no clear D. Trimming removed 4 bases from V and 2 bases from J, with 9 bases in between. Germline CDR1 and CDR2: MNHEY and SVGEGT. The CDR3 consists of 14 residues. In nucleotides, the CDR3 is TGTGCCAGCAGTTTTAAGGGTGGCAATCAGCCCCAGCATTTT. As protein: CASSFKGGNQPQHF.

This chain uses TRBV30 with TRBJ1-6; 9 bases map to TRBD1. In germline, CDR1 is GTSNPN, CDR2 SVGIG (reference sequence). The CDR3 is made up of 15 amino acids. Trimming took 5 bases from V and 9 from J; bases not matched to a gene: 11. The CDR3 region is CAWVATGGLSSPLHF. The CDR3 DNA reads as TGTGCCTGGGTCGCGACAGGGGGACTGAGTTCACCCCTCCACTTT.

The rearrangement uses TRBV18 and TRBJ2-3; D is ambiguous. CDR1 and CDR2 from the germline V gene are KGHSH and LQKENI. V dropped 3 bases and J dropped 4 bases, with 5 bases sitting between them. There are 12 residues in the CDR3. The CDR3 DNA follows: TGTGCCAGCTCACCTTTCCCAGATACGCAGTATTTT. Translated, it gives CASSPFPDTQYF.

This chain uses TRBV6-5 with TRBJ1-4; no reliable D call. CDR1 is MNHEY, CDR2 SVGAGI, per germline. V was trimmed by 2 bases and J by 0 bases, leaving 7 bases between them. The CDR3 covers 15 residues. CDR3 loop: CASSYLRTTNEKLFF. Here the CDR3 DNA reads TGTGCCAGCAGTTACCTACGAACAACTAATGAAAAACTGTTTTTT.

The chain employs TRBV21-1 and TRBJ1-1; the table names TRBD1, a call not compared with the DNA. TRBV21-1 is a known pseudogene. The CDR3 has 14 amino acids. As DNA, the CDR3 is TGTGCCAGCAGCAACCCGACAGTAGACACTGAAGCTTTCTTT. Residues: CASSNPTVDTEAFF.

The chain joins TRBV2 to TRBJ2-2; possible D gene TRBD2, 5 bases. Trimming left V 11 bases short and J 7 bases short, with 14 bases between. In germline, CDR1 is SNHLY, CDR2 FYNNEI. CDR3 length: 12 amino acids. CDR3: CAVLGSGGELFF. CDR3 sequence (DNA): TGTGCCGTACTGGGGAGTGGCGGGGAGCTGTTTTTT.

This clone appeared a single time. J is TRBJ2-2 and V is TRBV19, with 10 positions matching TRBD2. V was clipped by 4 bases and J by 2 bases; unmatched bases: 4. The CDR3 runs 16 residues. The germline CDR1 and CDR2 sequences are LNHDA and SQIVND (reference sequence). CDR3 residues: CASSTLAGANTGELFF. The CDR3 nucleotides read TGTGCCAGTAGTACCCTAGCGGGGGCCAACACCGGGGAGCTGTTTTTT.

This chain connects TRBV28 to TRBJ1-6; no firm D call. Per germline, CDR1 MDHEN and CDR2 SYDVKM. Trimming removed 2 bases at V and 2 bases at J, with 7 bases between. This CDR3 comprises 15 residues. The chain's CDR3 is CASSLSQTYNSPLHF. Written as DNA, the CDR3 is TGTGCCAGCAGTTTAAGTCAGACCTATAATTCACCCCTCCACTTT.

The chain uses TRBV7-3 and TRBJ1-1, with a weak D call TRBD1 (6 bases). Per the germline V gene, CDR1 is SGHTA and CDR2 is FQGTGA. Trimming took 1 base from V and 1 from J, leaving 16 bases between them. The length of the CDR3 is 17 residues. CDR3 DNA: TGTGCCAGCAGCTTAAATGGGGGCCTGGGGAGGAACACTGAAGCTTTCTTT. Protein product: CASSLNGGLGRNTEAFF.

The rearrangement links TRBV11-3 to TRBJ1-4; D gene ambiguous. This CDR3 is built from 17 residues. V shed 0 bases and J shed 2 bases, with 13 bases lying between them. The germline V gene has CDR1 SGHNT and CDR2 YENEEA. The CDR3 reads CASSLDSQMGTNEKLFF. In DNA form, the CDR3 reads TGTGCCAGCAGCTTAGACAGTCAAATGGGGACTAATGAAAAACTGTTTTTT.

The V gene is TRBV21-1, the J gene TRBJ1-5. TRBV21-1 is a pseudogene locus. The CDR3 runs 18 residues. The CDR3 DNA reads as TGTGCCAGCAGCAATGACGGGGGTACCATTTATAGCAATCAGCCCCAGCATTTT. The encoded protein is CASSNDGGTIYSNQPQHF.

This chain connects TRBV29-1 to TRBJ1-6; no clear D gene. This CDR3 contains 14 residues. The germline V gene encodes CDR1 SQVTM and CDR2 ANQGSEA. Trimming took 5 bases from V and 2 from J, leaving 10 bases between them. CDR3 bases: TGCAGCGTTACTCTGGGCCCCTATAATTCACCCCTCCACTTT. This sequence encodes CSVTLGPYNSPLHF. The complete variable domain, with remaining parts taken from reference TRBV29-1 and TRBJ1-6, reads SAVISQKPSRDICQRGTSLTIQCQVDSQVTMMFWYRQQPGQSLTLIATANQGSEATYESGFVIDKFPISRPNLTFSTLTVSNMSPEDSSIYLCSVTLGPYNSPLHFGNGTRLTVT.

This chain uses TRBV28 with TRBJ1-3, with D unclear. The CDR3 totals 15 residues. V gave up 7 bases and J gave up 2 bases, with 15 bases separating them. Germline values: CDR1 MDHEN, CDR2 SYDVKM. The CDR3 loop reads CASNPSEGPGNTIYF. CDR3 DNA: TGTGCCAGCAACCCTTCCGAGGGCCCTGGAAACACCATATATTTT.

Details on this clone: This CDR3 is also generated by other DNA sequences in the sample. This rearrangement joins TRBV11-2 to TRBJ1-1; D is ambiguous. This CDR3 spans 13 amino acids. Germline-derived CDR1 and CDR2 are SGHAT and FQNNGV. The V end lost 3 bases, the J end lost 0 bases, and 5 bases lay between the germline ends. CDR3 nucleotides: TGTGCCAGCAGCTTCTCCCTGAACACTGAAGCTTTCTTT. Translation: CASSFSLNTEAFF.

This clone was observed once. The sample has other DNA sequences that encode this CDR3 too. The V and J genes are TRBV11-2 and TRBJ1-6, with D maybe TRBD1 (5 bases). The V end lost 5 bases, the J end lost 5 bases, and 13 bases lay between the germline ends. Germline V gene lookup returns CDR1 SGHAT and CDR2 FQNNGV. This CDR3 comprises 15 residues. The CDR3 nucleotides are TGTGCCAGCAGCCTTACAGGTTATGATAATTCACCCCTCCACTTT. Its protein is CASSLTGYDNSPLHF.

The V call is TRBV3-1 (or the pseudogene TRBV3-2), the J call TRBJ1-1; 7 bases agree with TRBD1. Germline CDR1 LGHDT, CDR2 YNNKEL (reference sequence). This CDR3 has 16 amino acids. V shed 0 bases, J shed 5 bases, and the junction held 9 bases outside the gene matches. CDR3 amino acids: CASSQDTFRGGTEAFF. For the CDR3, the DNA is TGTGCCAGCAGCCAAGATACCTTCAGGGGGGGGACTGAAGCTTTCTTT.